This T cell receptor beta chain was captured by sequencing in a study of OX40 agonist ivuxolimab in advanced cancers. Study summary: Subjects had a mean age of about 65 years, with a range of about 20 to 85; around 83% were male. Study findings and constraints: Low normalized T-cell clonal expansion also characterized some of the nonresponders. Still undetermined is the antigen specificity of the expanded peripheral T cells.

Concerning this clone: Antigen unknown.

CDR1 and CDR2 (germline): KGHSH, LQKENI. The CDR3 length is 13 residues. V lost 3 bases and J lost 7, with 12 bases in between. The table came from immunoSEQ multiplex PCR; TCRdb's copy has only in-frame clones and leaves some out. The sample records tens of thousands of clones, 78% being singletons. The timepoints at which blood was sampled were baseline, cycle 4 day 1, and cycle 7 day 1. Sequencing was performed on CD4+ or CD8+ T cells sorted from blood, taken in a trial of the OX40 agonist ivuxolimab. This receptor was taken from an adult with an advanced solid tumor such as melanoma, head and neck, liver or kidney cancer. This rearrangement joins TRBV18 to TRBJ1-2; D uncertain. In DNA, the CDR3 is TGTGCCAGCTCACCCTCCGAGGGAGGTGGCTACACCTTC. It codes for CASSPSEGGGYTF.